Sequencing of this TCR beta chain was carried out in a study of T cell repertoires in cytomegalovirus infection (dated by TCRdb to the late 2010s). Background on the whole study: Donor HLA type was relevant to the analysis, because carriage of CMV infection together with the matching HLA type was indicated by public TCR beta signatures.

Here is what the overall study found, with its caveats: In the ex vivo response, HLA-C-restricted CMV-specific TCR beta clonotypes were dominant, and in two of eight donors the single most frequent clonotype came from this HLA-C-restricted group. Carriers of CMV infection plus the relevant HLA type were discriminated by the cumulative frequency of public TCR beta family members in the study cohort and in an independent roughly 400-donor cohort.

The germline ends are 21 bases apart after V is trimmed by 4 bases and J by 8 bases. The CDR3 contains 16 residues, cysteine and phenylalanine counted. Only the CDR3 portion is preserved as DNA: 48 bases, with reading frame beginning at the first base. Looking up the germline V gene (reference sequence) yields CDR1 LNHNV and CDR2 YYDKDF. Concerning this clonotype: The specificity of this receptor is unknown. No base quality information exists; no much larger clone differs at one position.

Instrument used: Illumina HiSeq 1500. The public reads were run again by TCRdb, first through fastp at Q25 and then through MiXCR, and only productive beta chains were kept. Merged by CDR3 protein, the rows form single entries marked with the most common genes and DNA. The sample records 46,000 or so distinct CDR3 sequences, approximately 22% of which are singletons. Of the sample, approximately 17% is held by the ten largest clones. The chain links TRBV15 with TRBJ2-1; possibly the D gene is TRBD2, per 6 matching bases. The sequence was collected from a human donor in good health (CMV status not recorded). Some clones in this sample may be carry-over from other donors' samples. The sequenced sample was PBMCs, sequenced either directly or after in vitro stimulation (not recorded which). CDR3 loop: CATSTWGDFPNHEQFF. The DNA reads TGTGCCACCAGCACCTGGGGGGACTTTCCGAACCATGAGCAGTTCTTC.